This T cell receptor beta chain came from a study of T cell responses to AZD1222 COVID-19 vaccine. Trimming removed 7 bases at V and 1 base at J, with 11 bases between. This CDR3 has 13 amino acids. CDR1 is SGHRS, CDR2 YFSETQ, per germline. The protocol was immunoSEQ multiplex PCR, while the TCRdb copy is restricted to in-frame clones and leaves out a portion. The sample consists of 100,000 to 150,000 clones, about 92% of them appearing once. The V gene is TRBV5-1, the J gene TRBJ1-1; D gene ambiguous. The TCR comes from an adult in good health. The sequencing used peripheral blood, collected on day 0 of AZD1222 vaccination. The CDR3 DNA reads as TGCGCCAGCCAACTATGGGAGAACACTGAAGCTTTCTTT. Its protein is CASQLWENTEAFF.